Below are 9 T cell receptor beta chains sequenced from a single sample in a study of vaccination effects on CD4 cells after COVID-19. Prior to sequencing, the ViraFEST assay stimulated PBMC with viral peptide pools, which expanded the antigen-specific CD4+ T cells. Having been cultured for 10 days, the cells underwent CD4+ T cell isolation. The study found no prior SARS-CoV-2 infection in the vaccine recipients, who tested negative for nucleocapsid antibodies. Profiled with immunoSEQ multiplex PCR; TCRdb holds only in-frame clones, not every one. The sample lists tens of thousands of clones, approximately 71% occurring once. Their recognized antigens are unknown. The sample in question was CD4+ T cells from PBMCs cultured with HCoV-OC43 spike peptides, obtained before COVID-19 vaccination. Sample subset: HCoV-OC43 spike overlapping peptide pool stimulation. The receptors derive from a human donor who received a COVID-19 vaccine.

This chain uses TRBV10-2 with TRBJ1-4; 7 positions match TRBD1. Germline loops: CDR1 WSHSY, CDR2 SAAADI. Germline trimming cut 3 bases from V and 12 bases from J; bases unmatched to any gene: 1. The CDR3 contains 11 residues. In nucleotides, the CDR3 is TGCGCCAGCAGTGAAGGGACAGAACTGTTTTTT. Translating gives CASSEGTELFF.

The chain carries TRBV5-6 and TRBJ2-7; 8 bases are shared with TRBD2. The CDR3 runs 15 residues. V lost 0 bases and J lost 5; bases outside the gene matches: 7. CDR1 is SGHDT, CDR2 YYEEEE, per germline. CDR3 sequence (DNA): TGTGCCAGCAGCTTGGTAGGACGGGAGGGGGACGAGCAGTACTTC. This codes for CASSLVGREGDEQYF.

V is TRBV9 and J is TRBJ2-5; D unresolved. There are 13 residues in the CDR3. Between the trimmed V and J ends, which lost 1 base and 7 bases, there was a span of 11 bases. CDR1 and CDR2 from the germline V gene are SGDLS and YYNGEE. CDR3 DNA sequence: TGTGCCAGCAGCGTAACTACTCCAGGGACCCAGTACTTC. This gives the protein CASSVTTPGTQYF. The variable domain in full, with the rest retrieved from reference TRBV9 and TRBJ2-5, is DSGVTQTPKHLITATGQRVTLRCSPRSGDLSVYWYQQSLDQGLQFLIQYYNGEERAKGNILERFSAQQFPDLHSELNLSSLELGDSALYFCASSVTTPGTQYFGPGTRLLVL.

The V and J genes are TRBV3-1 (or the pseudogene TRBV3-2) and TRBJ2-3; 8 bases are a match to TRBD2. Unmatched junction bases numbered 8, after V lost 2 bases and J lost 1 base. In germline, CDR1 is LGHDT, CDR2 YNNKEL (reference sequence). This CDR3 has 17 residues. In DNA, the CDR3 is TGTGCCAGCAGCCAACTGTTAGCGGGGTTAGGCACAGATACGCAGTATTTT. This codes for CASSQLLAGLGTDTQYF.

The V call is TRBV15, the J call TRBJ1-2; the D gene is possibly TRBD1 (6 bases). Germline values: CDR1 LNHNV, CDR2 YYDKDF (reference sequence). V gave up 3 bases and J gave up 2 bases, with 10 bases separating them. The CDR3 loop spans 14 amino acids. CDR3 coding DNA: TGTGCCACCAGCAGGGGCGGGGGCAACTATGGCTACACCTTC. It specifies CATSRGGGNYGYTF.

CDR3 nucleotides: TGTGCCAGCAGCAGCGGACAGGGTGTCTACGAGCAGTACTTC. Protein product: CASSSGQGVYEQYF. V usage is TRBV27 and J usage is TRBJ2-7, with 8 bases lining up with TRBD1. The trim removed 6 bases at V and 3 bases at J, leaving 7 bases unmatched. There are 14 residues in the CDR3. Germline CDR1 and CDR2: MNHEY and SMNVEV (reference sequence).

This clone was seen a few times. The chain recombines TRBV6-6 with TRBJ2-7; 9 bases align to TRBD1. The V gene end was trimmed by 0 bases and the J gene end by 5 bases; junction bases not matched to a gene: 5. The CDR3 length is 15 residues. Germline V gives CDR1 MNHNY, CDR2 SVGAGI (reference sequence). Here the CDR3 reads CASSYSGTGPHEQYF. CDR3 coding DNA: TGTGCCAGCAGTTACTCGGGGACAGGGCCCCACGAGCAGTACTTC.

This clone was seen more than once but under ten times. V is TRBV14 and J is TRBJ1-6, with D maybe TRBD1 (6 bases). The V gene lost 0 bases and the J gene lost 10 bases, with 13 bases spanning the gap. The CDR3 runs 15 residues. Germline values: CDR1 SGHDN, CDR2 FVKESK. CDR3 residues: CASSQDGGRVSPLHF. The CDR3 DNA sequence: TGTGCCAGCAGCCAAGACGGGGGGCGCGTCTCACCCCTCCACTTT.

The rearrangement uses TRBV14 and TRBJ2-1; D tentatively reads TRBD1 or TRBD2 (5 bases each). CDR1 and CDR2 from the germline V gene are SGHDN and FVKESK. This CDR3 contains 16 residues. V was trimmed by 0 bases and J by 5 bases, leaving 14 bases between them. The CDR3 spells CASSQDFGTANNEQFF. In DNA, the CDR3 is TGTGCCAGCAGCCAAGATTTTGGGACGGCCAACAATGAGCAGTTCTTC.